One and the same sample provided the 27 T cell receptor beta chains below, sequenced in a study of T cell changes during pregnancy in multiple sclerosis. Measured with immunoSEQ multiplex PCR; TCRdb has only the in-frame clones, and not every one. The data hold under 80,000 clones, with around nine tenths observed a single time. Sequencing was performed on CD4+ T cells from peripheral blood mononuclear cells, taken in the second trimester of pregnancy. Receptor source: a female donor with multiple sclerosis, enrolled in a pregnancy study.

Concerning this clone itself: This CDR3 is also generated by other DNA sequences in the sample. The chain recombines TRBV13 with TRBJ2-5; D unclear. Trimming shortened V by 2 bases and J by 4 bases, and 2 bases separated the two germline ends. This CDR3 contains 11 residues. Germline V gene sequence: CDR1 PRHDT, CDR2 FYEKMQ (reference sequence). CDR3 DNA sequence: TGTGCCAGCAGCTTACGAGAGACCCAGTACTTC. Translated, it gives CASSLRETQYF.

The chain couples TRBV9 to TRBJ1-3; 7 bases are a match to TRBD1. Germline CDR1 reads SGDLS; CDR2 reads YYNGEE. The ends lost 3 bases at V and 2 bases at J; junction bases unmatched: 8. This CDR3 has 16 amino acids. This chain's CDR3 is CASSADIRGAGNTIYF. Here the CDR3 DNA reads TGTGCCAGCAGCGCAGACATCAGGGGGGCTGGAAACACCATATATTTT.

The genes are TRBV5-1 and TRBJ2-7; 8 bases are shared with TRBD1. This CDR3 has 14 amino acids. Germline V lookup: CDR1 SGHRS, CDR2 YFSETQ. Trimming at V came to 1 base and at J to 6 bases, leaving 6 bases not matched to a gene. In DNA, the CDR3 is TGCGCCAGCAGCTTGAAGGCAGGGGGCTCCGAGCAGTACTTC. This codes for CASSLKAGGSEQYF.

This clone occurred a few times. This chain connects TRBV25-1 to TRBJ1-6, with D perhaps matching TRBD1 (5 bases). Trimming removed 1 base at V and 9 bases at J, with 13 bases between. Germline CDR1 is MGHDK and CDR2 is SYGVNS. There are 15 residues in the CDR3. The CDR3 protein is CASSESTVQSSPLHF. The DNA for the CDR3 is TGTGCCAGCAGTGAATCGACAGTACAAAGTTCACCCCTCCACTTT.

Here the CDR3 DNA reads TGTGCCAGCGCGGGGGGGACATATAGCAATCAGCCCCAGCATTTT. Protein product: CASAGGTYSNQPQHF. This chain uses TRBV27 with TRBJ1-5, with D possibly being TRBD1 (6 bases). Germline V gene data show CDR1 as MNHEY and CDR2 as SMNVEV (reference sequence). With 8 bases removed from V and 0 bases from J, the gap between germline ends came to 14 bases. The CDR3 extends over 15 amino acids.

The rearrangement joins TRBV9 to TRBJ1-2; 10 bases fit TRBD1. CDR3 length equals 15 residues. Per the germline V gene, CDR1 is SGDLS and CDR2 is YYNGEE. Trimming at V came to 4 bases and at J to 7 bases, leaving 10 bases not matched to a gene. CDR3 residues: CASSPATGGRFGYTF. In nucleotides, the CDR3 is TGTGCCAGCAGCCCAGCGACAGGGGGCCGTTTTGGCTACACCTTC.

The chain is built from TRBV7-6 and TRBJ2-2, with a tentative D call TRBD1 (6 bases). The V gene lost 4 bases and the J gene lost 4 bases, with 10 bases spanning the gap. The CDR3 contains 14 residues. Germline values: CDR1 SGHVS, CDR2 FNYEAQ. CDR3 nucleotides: TGTGCCAGCAGCTCAGACAGGTCCACCGGGGAGCTGTTTTTT. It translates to CASSSDRSTGELFF.

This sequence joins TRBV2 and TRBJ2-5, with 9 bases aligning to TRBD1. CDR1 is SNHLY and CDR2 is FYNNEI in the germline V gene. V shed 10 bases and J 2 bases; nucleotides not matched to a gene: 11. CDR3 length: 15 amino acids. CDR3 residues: CAKSGTGKLQETQYF. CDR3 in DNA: TGTGCCAAATCCGGGACAGGGAAACTACAAGAGACCCAGTACTTC. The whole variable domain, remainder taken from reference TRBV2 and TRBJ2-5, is EPEVTQTPSHQVTQMGQEVILRCVPISNHLYFYWYRQILGQKVEFLVSFYNNEISEKSEIFDDQFSVERPDGSNFTLKIRSTKLEDSAMYFCAKSGTGKLQETQYFGPGTRLLVL.

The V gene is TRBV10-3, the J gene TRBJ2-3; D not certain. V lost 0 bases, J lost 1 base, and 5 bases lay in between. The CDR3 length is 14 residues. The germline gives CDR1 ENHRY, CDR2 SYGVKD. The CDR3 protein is CAISESIGTDTQYF. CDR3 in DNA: TGTGCCATCAGTGAGTCGATAGGCACAGATACGCAGTATTTT.

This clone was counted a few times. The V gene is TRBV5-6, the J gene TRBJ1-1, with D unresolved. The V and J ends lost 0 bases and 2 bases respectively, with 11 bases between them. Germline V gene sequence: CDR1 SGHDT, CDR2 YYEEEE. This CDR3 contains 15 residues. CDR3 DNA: TGTGCCAGCAGCTTGGGGTTCAGCGGCAACACTGAAGCTTTCTTT. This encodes CASSLGFSGNTEAFF.

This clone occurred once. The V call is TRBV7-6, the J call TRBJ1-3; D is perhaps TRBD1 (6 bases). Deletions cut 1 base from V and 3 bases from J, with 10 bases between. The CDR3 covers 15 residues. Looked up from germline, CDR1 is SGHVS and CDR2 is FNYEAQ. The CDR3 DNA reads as TGTGCCAGCAGCTTAGGGACAGTGTTTGGAAACACCATATATTTT. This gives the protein CASSLGTVFGNTIYF. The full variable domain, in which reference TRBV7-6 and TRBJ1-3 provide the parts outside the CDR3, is GAGVSQSPRYKVTKRGQDVALRCDPISGHVSLYWYRQALGQGPEFLTYFNYEAQQDKSGLPNDRFSAERPEGSISTLTIQRTEQRDSAMYRCASSLGTVFGNTIYFGEGSWLTVV.

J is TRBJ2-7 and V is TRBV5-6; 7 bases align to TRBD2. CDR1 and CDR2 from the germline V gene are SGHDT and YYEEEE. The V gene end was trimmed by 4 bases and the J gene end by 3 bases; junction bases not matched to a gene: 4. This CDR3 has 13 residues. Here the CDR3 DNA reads TGTGCCAGCAGCGCCGGGACTAACTACGAGCAGTACTTC. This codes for CASSAGTNYEQYF.

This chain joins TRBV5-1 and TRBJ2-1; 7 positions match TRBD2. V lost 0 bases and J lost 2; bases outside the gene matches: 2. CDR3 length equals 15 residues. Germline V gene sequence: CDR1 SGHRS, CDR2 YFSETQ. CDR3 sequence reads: CASSLVAGPYNEQFF. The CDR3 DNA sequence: TGCGCCAGCAGCTTGGTAGCGGGTCCCTACAATGAGCAGTTCTTC.

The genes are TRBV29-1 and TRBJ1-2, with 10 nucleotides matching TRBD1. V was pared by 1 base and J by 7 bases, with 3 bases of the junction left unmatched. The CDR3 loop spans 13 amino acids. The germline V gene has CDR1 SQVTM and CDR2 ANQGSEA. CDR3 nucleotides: TGCAGCGTTGAAGGACAGGGGGCGATTGGCTACACCTTC. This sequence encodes CSVEGQGAIGYTF. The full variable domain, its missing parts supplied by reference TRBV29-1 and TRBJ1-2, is SAVISQKPSRDICQRGTSLTIQCQVDSQVTMMFWYRQQPGQSLTLIATANQGSEATYESGFVIDKFPISRPNLTFSTLTVSNMSPEDSSIYLCSVEGQGAIGYTFGSGTRLTVV.

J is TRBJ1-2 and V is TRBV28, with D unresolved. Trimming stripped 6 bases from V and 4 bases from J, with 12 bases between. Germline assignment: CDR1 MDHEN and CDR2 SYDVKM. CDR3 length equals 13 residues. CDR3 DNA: TGTGCCAGCAGAACGGAGTGGCCCTATGGCTACACCTTC. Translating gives CASRTEWPYGYTF.

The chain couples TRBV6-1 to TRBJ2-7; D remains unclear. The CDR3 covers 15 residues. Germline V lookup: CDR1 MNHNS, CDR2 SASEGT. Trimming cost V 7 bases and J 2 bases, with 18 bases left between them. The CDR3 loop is CASKGSMGSPYEQYF. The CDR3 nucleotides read TGTGCCAGCAAAGGATCTATGGGCAGCCCCTACGAGCAGTACTTC.

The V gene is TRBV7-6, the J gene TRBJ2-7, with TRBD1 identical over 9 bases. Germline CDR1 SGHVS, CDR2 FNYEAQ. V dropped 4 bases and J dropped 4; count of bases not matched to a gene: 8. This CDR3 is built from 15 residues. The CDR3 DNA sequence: TGTGCCAGCAGCTCCATCCGGGACAGGGTGTACGAGCAGTACTTC. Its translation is CASSSIRDRVYEQYF.

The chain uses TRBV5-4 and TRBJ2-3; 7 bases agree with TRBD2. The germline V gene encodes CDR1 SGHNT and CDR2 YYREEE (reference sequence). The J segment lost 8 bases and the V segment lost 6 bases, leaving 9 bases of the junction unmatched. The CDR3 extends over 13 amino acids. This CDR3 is CASTKAGSGTQYF. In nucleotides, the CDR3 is TGTGCCAGCACTAAAGCGGGGAGCGGTACGCAGTATTTT.

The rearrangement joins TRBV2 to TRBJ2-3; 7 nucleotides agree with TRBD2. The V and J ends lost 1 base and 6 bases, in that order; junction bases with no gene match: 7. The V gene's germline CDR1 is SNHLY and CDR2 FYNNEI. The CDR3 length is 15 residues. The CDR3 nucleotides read TGTGCCAGCAGTGAAGACCAAGCGGGGTATGATACGCAGTATTTT. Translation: CASSEDQAGYDTQYF.

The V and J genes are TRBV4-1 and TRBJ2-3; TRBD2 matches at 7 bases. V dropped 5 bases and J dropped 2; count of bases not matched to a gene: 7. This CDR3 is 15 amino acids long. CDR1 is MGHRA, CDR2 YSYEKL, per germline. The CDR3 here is CASSTSSGVTDTQYF. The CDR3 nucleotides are TGCGCCAGCAGCACGTCAAGCGGGGTCACAGATACGCAGTATTTT.

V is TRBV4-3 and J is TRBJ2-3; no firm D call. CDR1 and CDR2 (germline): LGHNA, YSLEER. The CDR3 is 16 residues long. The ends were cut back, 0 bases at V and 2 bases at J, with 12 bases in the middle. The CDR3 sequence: CASSQESAASTDTQYF. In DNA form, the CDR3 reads TGCGCCAGCAGCCAAGAGTCTGCGGCATCCACAGATACGCAGTATTTT.

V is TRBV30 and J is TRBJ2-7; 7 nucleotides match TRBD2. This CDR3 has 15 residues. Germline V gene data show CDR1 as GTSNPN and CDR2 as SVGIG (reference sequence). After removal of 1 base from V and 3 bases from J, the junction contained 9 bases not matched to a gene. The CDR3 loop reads CAWSGQPPGGYEQYF. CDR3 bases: TGTGCCTGGAGTGGCCAGCCACCGGGGGGCTACGAGCAGTACTTC.

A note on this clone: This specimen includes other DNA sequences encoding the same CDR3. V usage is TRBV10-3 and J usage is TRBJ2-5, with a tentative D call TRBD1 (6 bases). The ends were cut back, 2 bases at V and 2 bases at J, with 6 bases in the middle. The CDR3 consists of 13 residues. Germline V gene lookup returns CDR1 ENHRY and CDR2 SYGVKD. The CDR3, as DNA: TGTGCCATCAGTGAGACAGGGCAAGAGACCCAGTACTTC. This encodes CAISETGQETQYF.

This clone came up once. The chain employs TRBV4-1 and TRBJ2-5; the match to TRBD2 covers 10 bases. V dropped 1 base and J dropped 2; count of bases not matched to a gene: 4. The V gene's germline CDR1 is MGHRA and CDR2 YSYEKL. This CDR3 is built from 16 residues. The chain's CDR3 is CASSQALSGGQETQYF. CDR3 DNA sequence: TGCGCCAGCAGCCAAGCACTTAGCGGGGGGCAAGAGACCCAGTACTTC.

CDR3 sequence: CASSLEASSSYNEQFF. CDR3 coding DNA: TGCGCCAGCAGCTTGGAAGCGTCAAGCTCCTACAATGAGCAGTTCTTC. The gene calls are TRBV5-1 and TRBJ2-1; no firm D call. V dropped 0 bases and J dropped 0 bases, with 10 bases sitting between them. Per the germline V gene, CDR1 is SGHRS and CDR2 is YFSETQ. The CDR3 spans 16 residues.

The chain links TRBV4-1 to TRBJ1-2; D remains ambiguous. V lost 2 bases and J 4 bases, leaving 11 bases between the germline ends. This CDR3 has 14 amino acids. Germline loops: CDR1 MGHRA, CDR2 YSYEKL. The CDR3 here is CASSQPSGSYGYTF. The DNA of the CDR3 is TGCGCCAGCAGCCAACCCTCCGGTAGCTATGGCTACACCTTC.

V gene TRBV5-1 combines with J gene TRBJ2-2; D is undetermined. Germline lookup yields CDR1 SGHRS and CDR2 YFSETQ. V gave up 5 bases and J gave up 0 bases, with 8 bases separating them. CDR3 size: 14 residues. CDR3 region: CASREYSNTGELFF. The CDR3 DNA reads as TGCGCCAGCAGAGAGTACTCGAACACCGGGGAGCTGTTTTTT.